The rows below give T cell receptor beta chains drawn from one sample of a study of T cell responses to AZD1222 COVID-19 vaccine. TCRdb's table, derived via immunoSEQ multiplex PCR, lists solely in-frame clones and lacks some. The top ten clones hold about 1.2% of a sample with 25,000 to 30,000 clones, 75% to 90% of them seen once. Source: peripheral blood, taken on day 0 of AZD1222 vaccination. The origin of the receptors is an adult in good health. Both conserved end residues are part of each CDR3.

TRBV7-2	TRBJ2-7	CASSVGAYEQYF
TRBV5-1	TRBJ1-1	CASSRGTANTEAFF
TRBV14	TRBJ2-5	CASSPTGVWQETQYF
TRBV5-6	TRBJ2-1	CASSLVAMRSDEQFF
TRBV12-5	TRBJ2-2	CASGPTPGGRAYLNTGELFF
TRBV11-2	TRBJ2-6	CASTRISGANVLTF
TRBV12-5	TRBJ2-2	CASGLSGELFF
TRBV7-9	TRBJ2-1	CASSPRGQGRNEQFF
TRBV7-9	TRBJ1-1	CASSLLKGGPEAFF
TRBV5-1	TRBJ2-7	CASSLGSSGEPYEQYF
TRBV28	TRBJ1-2	CASSPTGGYNYGYTF
TRBV6-1	TRBJ1-5	CASSGQVNQPQHF
TRBV5-1	TRBJ2-7	CASSFAGSAYEQYF
TRBV6-5	TRBJ2-7	CASSPPTGGIEQYF
TRBV7-9	TRBJ1-4	CASSLIGTQNEKLFF
TRBV28	TRBJ1-2	CASSLRTGTTKVLSYGYTF
TRBV18	TRBJ2-7	CASSPLGPSYEQYF
TRBV5-4	TRBJ2-3	CASSNLAGVGDTQYF
TRBV25-1	TRBJ2-1	CASSQLEEQFF
TRBV5-1	TRBJ2-7	CASSWGGGSYEQYF
TRBV28	TRBJ2-1	CASSLGGLREFF
TRBV9	TRBJ2-1	CASSVAVDYNEQFF
TRBV10-3	TRBJ2-7	CAIRRTSGSVNEQYF
TRBV19	TRBJ2-7	CASSIVLGLYEQYF
TRBV9	TRBJ2-1	CASSVDASGVYNEQFF
TRBV3-1/TRBV3-2	TRBJ1-1	CATDGGGTEAFF
TRBV30	TRBJ1-2	CAWSVRGRYGYTF
TRBV27	TRBJ2-1	CASRPKDLPYNEQFF
TRBV19	TRBJ1-1	CASSIGTANTEAFF
TRBV19	TRBJ2-3	CASSSLPLAGGTDTQYF
TRBV28	TRBJ2-7	CASSSPGTYSYEQYF
TRBV4-2	TRBJ2-7	CASSQSRTGGNEQYF
TRBV28	TRBJ2-7	CASKRDSGRSYEQYF
TRBV12-3/TRBV12-4	TRBJ1-6	CASSWAYNSPLHF
TRBV11-2	TRBJ2-1	CASSGTVYNEQFF
TRBV10-3	TRBJ1-1	CAISGWGLNTEAFF
TRBV6-5	TRBJ1-5	CASSSPGGHQPQHF
TRBV18	TRBJ1-6	CASSGTGYSPLHF
TRBV19	TRBJ2-7	CASSGGQSYEQYF
TRBV11-2	TRBJ2-7	CASSLGGREQYF